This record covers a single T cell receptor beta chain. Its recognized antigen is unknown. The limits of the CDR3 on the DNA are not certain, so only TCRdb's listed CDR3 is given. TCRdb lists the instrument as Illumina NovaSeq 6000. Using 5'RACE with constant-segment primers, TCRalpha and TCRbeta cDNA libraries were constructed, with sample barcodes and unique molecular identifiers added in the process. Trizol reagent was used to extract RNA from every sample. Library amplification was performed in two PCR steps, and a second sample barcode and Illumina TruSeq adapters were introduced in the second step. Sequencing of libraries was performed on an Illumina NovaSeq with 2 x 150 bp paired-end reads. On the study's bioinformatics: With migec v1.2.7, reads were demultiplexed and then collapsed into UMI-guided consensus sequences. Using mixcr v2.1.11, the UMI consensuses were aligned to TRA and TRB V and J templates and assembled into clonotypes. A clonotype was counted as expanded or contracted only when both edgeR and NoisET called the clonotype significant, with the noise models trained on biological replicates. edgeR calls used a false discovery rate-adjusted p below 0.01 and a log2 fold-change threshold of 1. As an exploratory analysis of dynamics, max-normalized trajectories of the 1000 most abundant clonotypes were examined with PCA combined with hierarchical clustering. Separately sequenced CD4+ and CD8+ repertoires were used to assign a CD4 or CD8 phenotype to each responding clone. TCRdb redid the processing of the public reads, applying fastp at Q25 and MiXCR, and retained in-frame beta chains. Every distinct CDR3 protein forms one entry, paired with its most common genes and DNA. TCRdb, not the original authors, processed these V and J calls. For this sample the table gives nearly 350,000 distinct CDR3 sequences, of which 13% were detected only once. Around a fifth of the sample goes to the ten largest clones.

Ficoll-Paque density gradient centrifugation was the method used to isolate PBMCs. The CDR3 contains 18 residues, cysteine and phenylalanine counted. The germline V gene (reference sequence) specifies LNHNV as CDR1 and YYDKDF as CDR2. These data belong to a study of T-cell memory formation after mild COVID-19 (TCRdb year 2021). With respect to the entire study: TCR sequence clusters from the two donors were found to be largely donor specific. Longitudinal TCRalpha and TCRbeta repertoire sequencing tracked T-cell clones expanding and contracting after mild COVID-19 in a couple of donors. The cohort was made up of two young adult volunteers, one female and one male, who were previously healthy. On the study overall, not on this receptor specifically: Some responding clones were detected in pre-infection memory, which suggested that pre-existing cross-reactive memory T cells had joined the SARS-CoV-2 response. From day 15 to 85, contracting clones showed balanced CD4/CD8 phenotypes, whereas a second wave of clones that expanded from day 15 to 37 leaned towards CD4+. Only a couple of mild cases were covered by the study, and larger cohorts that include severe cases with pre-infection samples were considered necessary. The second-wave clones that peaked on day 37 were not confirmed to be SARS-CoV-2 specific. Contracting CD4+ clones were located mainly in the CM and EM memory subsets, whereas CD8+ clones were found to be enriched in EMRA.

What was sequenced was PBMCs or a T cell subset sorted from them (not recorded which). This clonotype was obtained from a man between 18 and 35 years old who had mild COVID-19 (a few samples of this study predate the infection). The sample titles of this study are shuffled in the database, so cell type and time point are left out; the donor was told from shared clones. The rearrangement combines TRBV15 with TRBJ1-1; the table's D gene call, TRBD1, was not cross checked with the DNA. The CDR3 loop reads CATSRDFGPGVLNTEAFF.